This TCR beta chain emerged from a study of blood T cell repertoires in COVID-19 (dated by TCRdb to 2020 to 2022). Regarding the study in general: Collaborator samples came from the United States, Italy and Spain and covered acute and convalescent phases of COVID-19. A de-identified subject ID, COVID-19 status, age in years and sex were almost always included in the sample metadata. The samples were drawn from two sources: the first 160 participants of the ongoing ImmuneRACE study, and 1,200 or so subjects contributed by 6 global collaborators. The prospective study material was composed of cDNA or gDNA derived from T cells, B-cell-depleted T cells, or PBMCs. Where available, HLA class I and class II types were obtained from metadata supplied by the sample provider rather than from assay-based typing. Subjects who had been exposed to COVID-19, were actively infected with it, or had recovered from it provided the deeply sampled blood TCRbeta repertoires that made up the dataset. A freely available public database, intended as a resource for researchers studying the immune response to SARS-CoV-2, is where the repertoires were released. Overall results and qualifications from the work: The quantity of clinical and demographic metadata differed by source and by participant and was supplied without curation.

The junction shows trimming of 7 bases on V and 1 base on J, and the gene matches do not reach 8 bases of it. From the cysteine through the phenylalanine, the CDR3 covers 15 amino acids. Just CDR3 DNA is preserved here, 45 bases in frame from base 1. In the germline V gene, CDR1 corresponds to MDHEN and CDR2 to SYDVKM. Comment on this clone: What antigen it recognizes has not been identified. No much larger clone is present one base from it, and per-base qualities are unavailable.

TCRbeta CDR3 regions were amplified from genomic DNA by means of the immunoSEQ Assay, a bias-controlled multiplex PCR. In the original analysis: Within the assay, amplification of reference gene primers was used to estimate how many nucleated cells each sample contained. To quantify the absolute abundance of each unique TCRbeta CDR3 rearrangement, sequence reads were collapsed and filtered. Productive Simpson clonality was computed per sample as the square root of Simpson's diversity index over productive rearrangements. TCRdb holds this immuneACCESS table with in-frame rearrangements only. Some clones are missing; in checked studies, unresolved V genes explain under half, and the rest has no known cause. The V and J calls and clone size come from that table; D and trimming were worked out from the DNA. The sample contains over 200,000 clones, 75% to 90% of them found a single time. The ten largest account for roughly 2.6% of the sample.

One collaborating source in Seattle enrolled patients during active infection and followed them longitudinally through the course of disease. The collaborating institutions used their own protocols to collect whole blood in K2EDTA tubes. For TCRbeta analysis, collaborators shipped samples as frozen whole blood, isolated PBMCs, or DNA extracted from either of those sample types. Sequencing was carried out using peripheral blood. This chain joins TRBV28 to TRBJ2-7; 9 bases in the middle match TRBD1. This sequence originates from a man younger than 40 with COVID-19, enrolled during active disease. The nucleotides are TGTGCCAGCAACCGGGACAGGGAAGGTTCCTACGAGCAGTACTTC. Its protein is CASNRDREGSYEQYF.